The following is a T cell receptor (beta chain) sequence with its context. Its antigen is unknown. This record belongs to a study of CD8 T cells in Susac syndrome. General study results and limits: Total CD8+ repertoires held roughly 16 Susac-specific public clones, while CD8+ TEMRA repertoires held four or five. CD8+ clonal expansion in Susac peaked in TEMRA cells and active patients.

Reverse transcription of about 0.5 to 1 ug RNA was carried out with random hexamers. One entry per CDR3 protein, called by TCRdb with MiXCR from the immunoSEQ multiplex PCR reads. There are roughly 150,000 distinct CDR3 sequences in the sample; around 95% occur only once, and roughly 0.17% lies in the top ten. The V gene's germline CDR1 is MNHEY and CDR2 SVGAGI. The CDR3 is 14 residues long. With V trimmed by 5 bases and J by 3 bases, 2 bases remained unmatched. This clonotype was obtained from a human donor with Susac syndrome. The sample comprised CD8+ T cells from PBMCs. The chain employs TRBV6-5 and TRBJ1-4; TRBD1 matches 8 bases. The CDR3 loop is CASSRDRPNEKLFF. The CDR3 coding sequence is TGTGCCAGCAGTCGGGACAGGCCTAATGAAAAACTGTTTTTT.